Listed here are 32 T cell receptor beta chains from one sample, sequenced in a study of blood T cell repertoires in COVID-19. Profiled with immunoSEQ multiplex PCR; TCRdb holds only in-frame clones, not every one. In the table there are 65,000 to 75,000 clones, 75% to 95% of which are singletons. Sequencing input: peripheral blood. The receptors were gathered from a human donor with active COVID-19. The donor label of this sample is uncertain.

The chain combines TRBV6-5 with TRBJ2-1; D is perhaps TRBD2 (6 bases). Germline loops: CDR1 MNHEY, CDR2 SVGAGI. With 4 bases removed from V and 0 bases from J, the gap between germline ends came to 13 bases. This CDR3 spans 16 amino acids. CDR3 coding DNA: TGTGCCAGCAGTTTCTCCGGGGGTAGCTCCTACAATGAGCAGTTCTTC. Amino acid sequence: CASSFSGGSSYNEQFF.

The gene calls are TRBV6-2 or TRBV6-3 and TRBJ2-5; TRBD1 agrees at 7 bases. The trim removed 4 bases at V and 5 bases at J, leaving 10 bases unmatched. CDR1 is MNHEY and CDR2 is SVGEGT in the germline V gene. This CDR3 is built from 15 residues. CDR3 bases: TGTGCCAGCAGTTTGTCCAGGGGGTCCTTTGAGACCCAGTACTTC. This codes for CASSLSRGSFETQYF.

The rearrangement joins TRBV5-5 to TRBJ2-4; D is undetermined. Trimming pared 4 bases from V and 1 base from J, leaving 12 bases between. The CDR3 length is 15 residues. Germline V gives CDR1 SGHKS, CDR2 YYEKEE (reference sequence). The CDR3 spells CASSTRLRAKNIQYF. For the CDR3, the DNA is TGTGCCAGCAGCACACGCCTCAGGGCCAAAAACATTCAGTACTTC.

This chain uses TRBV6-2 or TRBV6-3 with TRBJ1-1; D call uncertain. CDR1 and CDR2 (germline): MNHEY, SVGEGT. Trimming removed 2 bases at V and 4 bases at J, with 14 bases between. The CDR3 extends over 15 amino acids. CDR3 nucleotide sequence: TGTGCCAGCAGTTACGGGATGGCCCGGGGCACTGAAGCTTTCTTT. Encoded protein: CASSYGMARGTEAFF.

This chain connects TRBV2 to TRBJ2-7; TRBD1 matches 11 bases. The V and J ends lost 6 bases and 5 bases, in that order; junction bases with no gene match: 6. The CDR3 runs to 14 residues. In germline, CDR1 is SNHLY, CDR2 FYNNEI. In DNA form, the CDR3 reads TGTGCCAGCAGGACGGACAGGGGGCGCGACGAGCAGTACTTC. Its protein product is CASRTDRGRDEQYF.

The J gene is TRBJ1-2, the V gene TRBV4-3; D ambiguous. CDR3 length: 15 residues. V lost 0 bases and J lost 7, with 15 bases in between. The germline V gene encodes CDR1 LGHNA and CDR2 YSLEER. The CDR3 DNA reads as TGCGCCAGCAGCCAAGATCCAACCTTCTATGGTGGCTACACCTTC. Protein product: CASSQDPTFYGGYTF.

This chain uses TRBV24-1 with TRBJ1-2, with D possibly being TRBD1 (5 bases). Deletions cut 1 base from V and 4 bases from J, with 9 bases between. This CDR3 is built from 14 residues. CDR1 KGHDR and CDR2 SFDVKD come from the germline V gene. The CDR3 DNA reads TGTGCCACCAGTGATTTTAGACAGTCCTATGGCTACACCTTC. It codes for CATSDFRQSYGYTF.

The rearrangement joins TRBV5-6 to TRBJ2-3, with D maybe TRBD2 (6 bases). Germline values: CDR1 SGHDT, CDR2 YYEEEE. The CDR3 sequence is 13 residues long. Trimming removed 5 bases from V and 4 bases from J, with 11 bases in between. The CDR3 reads CASRRGVSDTQYF. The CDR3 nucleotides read TGTGCCAGCAGGCGGGGAGTTTCAGATACGCAGTATTTT.

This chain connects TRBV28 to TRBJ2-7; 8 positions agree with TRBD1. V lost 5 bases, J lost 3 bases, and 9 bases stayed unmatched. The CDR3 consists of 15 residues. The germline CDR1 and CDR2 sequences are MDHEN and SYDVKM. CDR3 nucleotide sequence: TGTGCCAGCAGTACCAAGACAGGGGTAGGCTACGAGCAGTACTTC. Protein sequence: CASSTKTGVGYEQYF.

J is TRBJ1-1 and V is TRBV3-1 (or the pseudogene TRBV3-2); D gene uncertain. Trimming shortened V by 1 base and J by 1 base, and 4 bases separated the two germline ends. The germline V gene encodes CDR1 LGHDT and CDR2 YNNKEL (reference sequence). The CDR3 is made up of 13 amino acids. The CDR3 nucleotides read TGTGCCAGCAGCCAAGCATCGAACACTGAAGCTTTCTTT. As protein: CASSQASNTEAFF.

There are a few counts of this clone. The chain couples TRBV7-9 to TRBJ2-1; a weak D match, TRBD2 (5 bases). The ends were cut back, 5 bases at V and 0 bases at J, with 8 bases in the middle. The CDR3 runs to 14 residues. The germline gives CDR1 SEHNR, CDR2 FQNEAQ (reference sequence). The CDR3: CASSALASYNEQFF. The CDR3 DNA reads TGTGCCAGCAGCGCCCTAGCCTCCTACAATGAGCAGTTCTTC.

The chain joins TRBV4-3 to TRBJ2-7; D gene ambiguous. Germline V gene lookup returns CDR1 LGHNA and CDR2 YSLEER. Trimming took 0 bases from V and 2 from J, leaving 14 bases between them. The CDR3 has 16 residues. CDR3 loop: CASSQDQVPGPYEQYF. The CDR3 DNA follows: TGCGCCAGCAGCCAAGATCAAGTCCCGGGTCCCTACGAGCAGTACTTC.

Here the CDR3 reads CASTHGTGSDTQYF. The CDR3 DNA reads as TGTGCCAGCACCCATGGGACAGGGTCAGATACGCAGTATTTT. The V call is TRBV28, the J call TRBJ2-3; 9 bases are a match to TRBD1. The junction had 6 bases not matched to a gene; V was cut back by 7 bases and J by 4 bases. This CDR3 is built from 14 residues. The V gene's germline CDR1 is MDHEN and CDR2 SYDVKM.

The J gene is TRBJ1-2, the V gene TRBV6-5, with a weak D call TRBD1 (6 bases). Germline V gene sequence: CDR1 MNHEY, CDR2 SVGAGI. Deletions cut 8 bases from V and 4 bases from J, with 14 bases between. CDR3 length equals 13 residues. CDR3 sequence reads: CASQTGSLYGYTF. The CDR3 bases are TGTGCCAGCCAAACAGGGTCTCTCTATGGCTACACCTTC.

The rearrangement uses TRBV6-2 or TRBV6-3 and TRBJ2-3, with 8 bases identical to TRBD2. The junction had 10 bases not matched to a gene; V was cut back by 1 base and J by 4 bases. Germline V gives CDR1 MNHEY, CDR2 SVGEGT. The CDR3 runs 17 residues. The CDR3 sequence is CASSYFGRREVSDTQYF. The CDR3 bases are TGTGCCAGCAGTTACTTCGGTCGGCGGGAGGTCTCAGATACGCAGTATTTT.

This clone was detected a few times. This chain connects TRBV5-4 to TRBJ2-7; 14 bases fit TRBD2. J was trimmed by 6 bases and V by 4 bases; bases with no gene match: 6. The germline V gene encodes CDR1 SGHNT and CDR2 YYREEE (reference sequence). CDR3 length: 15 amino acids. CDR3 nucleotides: TGTGCCAGCAGCCGCGGGACTAGCGGGAGCGGCGAGCAGTACTTC. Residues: CASSRGTSGSGEQYF.

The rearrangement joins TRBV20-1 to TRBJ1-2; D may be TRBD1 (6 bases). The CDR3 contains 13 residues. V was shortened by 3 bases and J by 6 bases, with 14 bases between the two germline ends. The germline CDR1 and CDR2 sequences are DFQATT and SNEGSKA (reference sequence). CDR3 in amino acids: CSASTGRADGYTF. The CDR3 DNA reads TGCAGTGCTAGTACAGGGAGAGCGGATGGCTACACCTTC.

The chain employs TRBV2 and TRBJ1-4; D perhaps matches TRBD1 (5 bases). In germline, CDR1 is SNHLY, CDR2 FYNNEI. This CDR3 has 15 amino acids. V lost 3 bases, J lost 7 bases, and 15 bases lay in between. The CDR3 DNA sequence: TGTGCCAGCAGTGAGGGTATGGGGCCCGGTGAAAAACTGTTTTTT. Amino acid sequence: CASSEGMGPGEKLFF.

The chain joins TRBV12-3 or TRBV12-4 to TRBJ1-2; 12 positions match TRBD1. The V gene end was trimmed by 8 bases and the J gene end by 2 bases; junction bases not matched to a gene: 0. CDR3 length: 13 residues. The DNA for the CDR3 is TGTGCCAGCGGGACAGGGGGCAACTATGGCTACACCTTC. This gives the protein CASGTGGNYGYTF.

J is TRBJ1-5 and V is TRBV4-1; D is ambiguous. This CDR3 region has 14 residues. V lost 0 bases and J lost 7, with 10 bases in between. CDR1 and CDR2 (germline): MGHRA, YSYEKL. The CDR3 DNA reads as TGCGCCAGCAGCCAAGATGCTGTACAGCAGCCCCAGCATTTT. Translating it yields CASSQDAVQQPQHF.

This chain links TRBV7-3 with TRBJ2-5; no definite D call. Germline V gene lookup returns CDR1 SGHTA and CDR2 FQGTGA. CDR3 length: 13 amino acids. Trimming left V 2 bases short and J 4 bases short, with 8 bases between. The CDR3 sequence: CASSLSGGETQYF. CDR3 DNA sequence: TGTGCCAGCAGCTTATCGGGTGGAGAGACCCAGTACTTC.

For the CDR3, the DNA is TGCAGTGCTAGTCGGCAGGCCCGGGGTGGCTACACCTTC. Protein sequence: CSASRQARGGYTF. This sequence joins TRBV20-1 and TRBJ1-2; D not resolved. The germline V gene has CDR1 DFQATT and CDR2 SNEGSKA (reference sequence). The CDR3 contains 13 residues. Trimming removed 3 bases at V and 7 bases at J, with 15 bases between.

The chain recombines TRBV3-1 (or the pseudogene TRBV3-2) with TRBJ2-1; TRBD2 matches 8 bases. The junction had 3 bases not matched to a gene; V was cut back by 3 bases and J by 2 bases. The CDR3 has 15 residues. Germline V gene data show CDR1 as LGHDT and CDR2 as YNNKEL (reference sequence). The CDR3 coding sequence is TGTGCCAGCAGCCAGGGGACTAGTCCCTACAATGAGCAGTTCTTC. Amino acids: CASSQGTSPYNEQFF.

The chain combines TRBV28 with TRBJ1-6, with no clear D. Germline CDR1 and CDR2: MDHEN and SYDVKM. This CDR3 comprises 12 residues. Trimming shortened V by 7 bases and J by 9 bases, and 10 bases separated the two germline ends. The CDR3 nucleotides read TGTGCCAGCAATAAAGGGAGTTCACCCCTCCACTTT. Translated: CASNKGSSPLHF.

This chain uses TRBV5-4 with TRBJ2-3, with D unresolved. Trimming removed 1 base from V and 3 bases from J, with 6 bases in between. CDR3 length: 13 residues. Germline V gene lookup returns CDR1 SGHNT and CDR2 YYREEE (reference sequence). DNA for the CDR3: TGTGCCAGCAGCTTGAGCTGGACAGATACGCAGTATTTT. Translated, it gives CASSLSWTDTQYF.

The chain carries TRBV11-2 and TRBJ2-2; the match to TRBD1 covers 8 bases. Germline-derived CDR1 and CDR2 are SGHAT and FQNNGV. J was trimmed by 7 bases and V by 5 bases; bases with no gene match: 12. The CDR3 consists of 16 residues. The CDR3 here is CASSLSGTGVGGELFF. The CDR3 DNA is TGTGCCAGCAGCCTATCCGGGACAGGAGTTGGCGGGGAGCTGTTTTTT.

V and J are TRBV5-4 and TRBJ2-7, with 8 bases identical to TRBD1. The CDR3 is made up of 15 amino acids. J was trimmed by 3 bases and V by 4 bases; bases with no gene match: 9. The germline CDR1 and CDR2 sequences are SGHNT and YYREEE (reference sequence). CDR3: CASSAPGQGYYEQYF. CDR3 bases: TGTGCCAGCAGCGCCCCCGGACAGGGTTACTACGAGCAGTACTTC. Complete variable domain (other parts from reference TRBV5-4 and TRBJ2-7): ETGVTQSPTHLIKTRGQQVTLRCSSQSGHNTVSWYQQALGQGPQFIFQYYREEENGRGNFPPRFSGLQFPNYSSELNVNALELDDSALYLCASSAPGQGYYEQYFGPGTRLTVT.

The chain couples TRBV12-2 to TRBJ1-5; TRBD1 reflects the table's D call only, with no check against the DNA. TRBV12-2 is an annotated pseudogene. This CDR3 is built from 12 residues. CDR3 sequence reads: CASRLGDTSQHF. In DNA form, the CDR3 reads TGTGCAAGTCGCTTAGGGGACACCAGCCAGCATTTT.

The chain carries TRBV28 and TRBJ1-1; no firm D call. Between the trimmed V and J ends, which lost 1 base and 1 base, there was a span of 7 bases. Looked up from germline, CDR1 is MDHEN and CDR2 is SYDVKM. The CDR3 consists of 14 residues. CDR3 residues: CASSLSLGNTEAFF. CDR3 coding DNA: TGTGCCAGCAGTTTATCCCTAGGGAACACTGAAGCTTTCTTT.

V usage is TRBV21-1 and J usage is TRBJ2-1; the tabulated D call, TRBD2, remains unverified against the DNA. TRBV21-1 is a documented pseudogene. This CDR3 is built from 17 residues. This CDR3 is CASSNPGPSRLYNEQFF. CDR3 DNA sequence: TGTGCCAGCAGCAACCCCGGTCCTTCTAGGCTCTACAATGAGCAGTTCTTC.

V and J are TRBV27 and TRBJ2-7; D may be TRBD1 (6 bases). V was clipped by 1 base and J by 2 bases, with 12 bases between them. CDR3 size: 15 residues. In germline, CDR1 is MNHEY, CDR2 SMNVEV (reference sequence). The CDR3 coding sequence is TGTGCCAGCAGTTTATTCCCACAGGGTGCCTACGAGCAGTACTTC. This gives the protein CASSLFPQGAYEQYF.

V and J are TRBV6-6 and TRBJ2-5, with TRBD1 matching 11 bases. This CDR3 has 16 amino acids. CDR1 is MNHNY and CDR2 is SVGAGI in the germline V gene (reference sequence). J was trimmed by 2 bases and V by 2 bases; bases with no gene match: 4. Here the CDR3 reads CASSYVGQGGQETQYF. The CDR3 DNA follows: TGTGCCAGCAGTTACGTGGGACAGGGGGGACAAGAGACCCAGTACTTC.